One and the same sample provided the 27 T cell receptor beta chains below, sequenced in a study of early T cells in non-severe SARS-CoV-2 infection. In TCRdb, the 5' RACE reads were re-called with MiXCR into one record per CDR3 protein. The sample shows over 95,000 distinct CDR3 sequences, around a sixth of them seen only once. Input material: whole blood. These receptors were collected from an adult who was a healthcare worker with PCR-confirmed SARS-CoV-2 infection or an uninfected control (not recorded which).

This CDR3 reads CSARDQTGRQGYEQYF. The CDR3 DNA reads as TGCAGTGCTAGAGACCAGACAGGGCGCCAGGGGTACGAGCAGTACTTC. This sequence joins TRBV20-1 and TRBJ2-7; 7 bases map to TRBD1. The CDR3 consists of 16 residues. Germline CDR1 and CDR2: DFQATT and SNEGSKA (reference sequence). V shed 0 bases, J shed 4 bases, and the junction held 12 bases outside the gene matches.

This chain connects TRBV2 to TRBJ2-7, with 13 bases lining up with TRBD2. CDR3 length: 18 residues. Germline values: CDR1 SNHLY, CDR2 FYNNEI. V lost 5 bases to trimming and J lost 1 base; unmatched junction nucleotides: 11. Written as DNA, the CDR3 is TGTGCCAGCAGTTTCGGGACTAGCGGGAAGAGCGGATCCTACGAGCAGTACTTC. It yields the protein CASSFGTSGKSGSYEQYF.

The gene calls are TRBV2 and TRBJ2-7; TRBD2 matches 10 bases. The length of the CDR3 is 15 residues. Germline CDR1 reads SNHLY; CDR2 reads FYNNEI. After removal of 4 bases from V and 3 bases from J, the junction contained 6 bases not matched to a gene. The CDR3 region is CASSGLAGLFYEQYF. The CDR3 coding sequence is TGTGCCAGCAGTGGACTAGCGGGCTTATTCTACGAGCAGTACTTC.

This clonotype has just a few counts. The rearrangement joins TRBV5-1 to TRBJ2-7; no clear D gene. The germline V gene encodes CDR1 SGHRS and CDR2 YFSETQ. This CDR3 comprises 14 residues. V was cut by 0 bases and J by 0 bases, with 7 bases left in between. The CDR3 loop is CASSLDSYSYEQYF. CDR3 DNA sequence: TGCGCCAGCAGCTTGGATAGCTACTCCTACGAGCAGTACTTC.

This clonotype has only a few counts. This chain links TRBV4-3 with TRBJ2-1; D remains unclear. The CDR3 has 17 residues. Germline CDR1 reads LGHNA; CDR2 reads YSLEER. V was cut by 2 bases and J by 8 bases, with 22 bases left in between. The CDR3 here is CASSQLNRATKNHEQFF. DNA for the CDR3: TGCGCCAGCAGCCAACTTAACCGGGCAACCAAGAACCATGAGCAGTTCTTC.

This clonotype has only a few counts. The rearrangement joins TRBV18 to TRBJ1-1, with a tentative D call TRBD1 (6 bases). Trimming removed 0 bases at V and 1 base at J, with 9 bases between. Germline V CDR1 and CDR2: KGHSH, LQKENI. The length of the CDR3 is 15 residues. The DNA for the CDR3 is TGTGCCAGCTCACCACCGTCCAGGGGGAACACTGAAGCTTTCTTT. Protein product: CASSPPSRGNTEAFF.

This chain connects TRBV27 to TRBJ2-2, with D perhaps matching TRBD2 (6 bases). Germline V gene data show CDR1 as MNHEY and CDR2 as SMNVEV (reference sequence). The CDR3 has 17 residues. Trimming cost V 7 bases and J 1 base, with 19 bases left between them. CDR3 DNA sequence: TGTGCCAGCACTCGGCTATTCATGGGGGGGAACACCGGGGAGCTGTTTTTT. It specifies CASTRLFMGGNTGELFF.

V and J are TRBV10-3 and TRBJ2-7, with a tentative D call TRBD2 (5 bases). The V gene's germline CDR1 is ENHRY and CDR2 SYGVKD. V was trimmed by 7 bases and J by 3 bases, leaving 16 bases between them. The CDR3 is made up of 14 amino acids. CDR3 loop: CAITPAEAHYEQYF. In nucleotides, the CDR3 is TGTGCCATCACTCCCGCGGAGGCCCACTACGAGCAGTACTTC.

In its sample, this clonotype was seen many times. This chain joins TRBV5-4 and TRBJ2-2, with 7 bases matching TRBD2. CDR3 length: 16 residues. Germline CDR1 SGHNT, CDR2 YYREEE (reference sequence). V shed 3 bases and J 1 base; nucleotides not matched to a gene: 6. The DNA of the CDR3 is TGTGCCAGCAGCTCGCCGACTAGCAGGAACACCGGGGAGCTGTTTTTT. This translates into CASSSPTSRNTGELFF.

This clonotype was detected ten times or more. Here the CDR3 DNA reads TGTGCCAGCAGCTTAGGACGGGAATACTACGAGCAGTACTTC. The encoded protein is CASSLGREYYEQYF. The chain has TRBV7-2 and TRBJ2-7, with D possibly TRBD2 on 5 matching bases. Germline V CDR1 and CDR2: SGHTA, FQGNSA. The CDR3 is made up of 14 amino acids. The V end was cut by 1 base, the J end by 3 bases, with 10 bases between.

The sample holds a few counts of this clonotype. This rearrangement joins TRBV21-1 to TRBJ1-1; the table's TRBD1 call for D was not verified on the DNA. TRBV21-1 has pseudogene status. The CDR3 extends over 13 amino acids. The CDR3 DNA reads TGTGCCACTACTCAGGGGGCGCCCACTGAAGCTTTCTTT. This gives the protein CATTQGAPTEAFF.

The chain employs TRBV24-1 and TRBJ2-1, with D tentatively TRBD1 (6 bases). Germline CDR1 is KGHDR and CDR2 is SFDVKD. The V end lost 6 bases, the J end lost 8 bases, and 10 bases lay between the germline ends. This CDR3 region has 12 residues. CDR3 nucleotide sequence: TGTGCCACCAGTTATAAGGGGGATGAGCAGTTCTTC. It yields the protein CATSYKGDEQFF.

This rearrangement joins TRBV28 to TRBJ2-7; the D gene is possibly TRBD2 (5 bases). The CDR3 contains 16 residues. Trimming removed 3 bases at V and 5 bases at J, with 20 bases between. Per the germline V gene, CDR1 is MDHEN and CDR2 is SYDVKM. This CDR3 reads CASSFRLHDGKDEQYF. DNA for the CDR3: TGTGCCAGCAGTTTTCGTCTACATGACGGGAAGGACGAGCAGTACTTC.

This clonotype was found many times. The chain combines TRBV28 with TRBJ1-5; 8 bases fit TRBD1. The CDR3 is 14 residues long. V dropped 3 bases and J dropped 5; count of bases not matched to a gene: 3. From germline, CDR1 is MDHEN and CDR2 SYDVKM. The CDR3 loop is CASSFGQGDQPQHF. In DNA, the CDR3 is TGTGCCAGCAGTTTTGGACAGGGAGATCAGCCCCAGCATTTT.

This clonotype was seen more than once but under ten times. V gene TRBV11-2 combines with J gene TRBJ2-1; D is undetermined. Germline V CDR1 and CDR2: SGHAT, FQNNGV. V lost 5 bases and J lost 0, with 8 bases in between. The CDR3 has 14 residues. The CDR3 loop is CASSPRVSYNEQFF. The DNA for the CDR3 is TGTGCCAGCAGCCCCCGAGTCTCCTACAATGAGCAGTTCTTC.

The chain carries TRBV5-1 and TRBJ2-2; no clear D gene. CDR3 length: 15 amino acids. Germline lookup yields CDR1 SGHRS and CDR2 YFSETQ. With 2 bases removed from V and 2 bases from J, the gap between germline ends came to 10 bases. In nucleotides, the CDR3 is TGCGCCAGCAGCTTTGGAGTGAAAAACACCGGGGAGCTGTTTTTT. It yields the protein CASSFGVKNTGELFF. The full variable domain, completed using reference TRBV5-1 and TRBJ2-2, is KAGVTQTPRYLIKTRGQQVTLSCSPISGHRSVSWYQQTPGQGLQFLFEYFSETQRNKGNFPGRFSGRQFSNSRSEMNVSTLELGDSALYLCASSFGVKNTGELFFGEGSRLTVL.

This chain links TRBV28 with TRBJ2-1; D gene uncertain. This CDR3 contains 12 residues. Trimming left V 5 bases short and J 9 bases short, with 11 bases between. Germline lookup yields CDR1 MDHEN and CDR2 SYDVKM. CDR3 residues: CASSPLGAEQFF. The CDR3 region has the DNA TGTGCCAGCAGTCCCCTCGGAGCTGAGCAGTTCTTC.

This clonotype was seen repeatedly, ten times or more. The gene calls are TRBV7-9 and TRBJ2-5, with a weak D call TRBD2 (6 bases). In germline, CDR1 is SEHNR, CDR2 FQNEAQ (reference sequence). Trimming left V 7 bases short and J 5 bases short, with 17 bases between. There are 14 residues in the CDR3. CDR3 protein: CASTPQLARETQYF. CDR3 in DNA: TGTGCCAGCACCCCCCAACTAGCCCGGGAGACCCAGTACTTC.

This clonotype was seen ten or more times. The chain combines TRBV6-5 with TRBJ2-1, with no clear D. Germline lookup yields CDR1 MNHEY and CDR2 SVGAGI. Deletions cut 6 bases from V and 3 bases from J, with 18 bases between. This CDR3 spans 16 amino acids. The DNA for the CDR3 is TGTGCCAGCAGCAACCAGGACGGTTATCTCTACAATGAGCAGTTCTTC. Amino acids: CASSNQDGYLYNEQFF.

The V gene is TRBV28, the J gene TRBJ1-6; D perhaps matches TRBD1 (5 bases). V lost 6 bases and J lost 10, with 16 bases in between. This CDR3 has 14 amino acids. Per germline, CDR1 MDHEN and CDR2 SYDVKM. The CDR3 is CASRHRFWDSPLHF. CDR3 DNA sequence: TGTGCCAGCAGGCACAGGTTTTGGGACTCACCCCTCCACTTT. Supplemented by reference TRBV28 and TRBJ1-6, the full variable domain reads DVKVTQSSRYLVKRTGEKVFLECVQDMDHENMFWYRQDPGLGLRLIYFSYDVKMKEKGDIPEGYSVSREKKERFSLILESASTNQTSMYLCASRHRFWDSPLHFGNGTRLTVT.

The chain joins TRBV20-1 to TRBJ1-2, with D tentatively TRBD1 (5 bases). The ends were cut back, 8 bases at V and 4 bases at J, with 17 bases in the middle. Germline V lookup: CDR1 DFQATT, CDR2 SNEGSKA (reference sequence). CDR3 size: 13 residues. The CDR3, as DNA: TGCAGTTTACCTGGGGCGGCGTCCTATGGCTACACCTTC. This encodes CSLPGAASYGYTF.

The chain is built from TRBV18 and TRBJ1-2, with D possibly TRBD1 on 5 matching bases. Trimming took 3 bases from V and 8 from J, leaving 16 bases between them. Germline V gene lookup returns CDR1 KGHSH and CDR2 LQKENI. The CDR3 covers 14 residues. The CDR3 DNA follows: TGTGCCAGCTCACCCCCCCTCGGCAGGGTGGGCTACACCTTC. Its translation is CASSPPLGRVGYTF.

The genes are TRBV6-5 and TRBJ2-1; D might be TRBD1 (6 bases). CDR3 length: 15 residues. Germline V gene lookup returns CDR1 MNHEY and CDR2 SVGAGI. The V and J ends lost 6 bases and 0 bases respectively, with 12 bases between them. The DNA of the CDR3 is TGTGCCAGCAGCCTCCGGGACAACTCCTACAATGAGCAGTTCTTC. Its translation: CASSLRDNSYNEQFF.

This sequence joins TRBV3-1 and TRBJ2-7; D is unclear. Germline assignment: CDR1 LGHDT and CDR2 YNNKEL (reference sequence). CDR3 length: 13 residues. Trimming took off 0 bases at V and 2 bases at J, with 5 bases between the two ends. The CDR3 loop reads CASSQETPYEQYF. The CDR3 bases are TGTGCCAGCAGCCAAGAAACCCCCTACGAGCAGTACTTC.

This clonotype was counted only a few times. The chain combines TRBV30 with TRBJ2-1, with D tentatively TRBD1 or TRBD2 (6 bases each). The CDR3 is made up of 15 amino acids. The V gene lost 0 bases and the J gene lost 6 bases, with 15 bases spanning the gap. Germline V lookup: CDR1 GTSNPN, CDR2 SVGIG (reference sequence). The DNA for the CDR3 is TGTGCCTGGAGTGTACTCGGGGGCAGTGTCAATGAGCAGTTCTTC. It yields the protein CAWSVLGGSVNEQFF.

The sample holds a few counts of this clonotype. The V and J genes are TRBV12-3 or TRBV12-4 and TRBJ2-7; TRBD1 or TRBD2 may be the D gene (5 bases each). The CDR3 loop spans 15 amino acids. Trimming removed 3 bases at V and 0 bases at J, with 12 bases between. The CDR3 loop reads CASSFSGASSYEQYF. The DNA of the CDR3 is TGTGCCAGCAGTTTCTCCGGGGCGAGCTCCTACGAGCAGTACTTC.

The chain combines TRBV7-9 with TRBJ1-1, with no clear D. Germline V gene lookup returns CDR1 SEHNR and CDR2 FQNEAQ (reference sequence). CDR3 length: 10 amino acids. Trimming removed 5 bases at V and 7 bases at J, with 5 bases between. The CDR3 reads CASSAIEAFF. In DNA, the CDR3 is TGTGCCAGCAGCGCAATTGAAGCTTTCTTT. Together with reference TRBV7-9 and TRBJ1-1, the CDR3 gives the full variable domain: DTGVSQNPRHKITKRGQNVTFRCDPISEHNRLYWYRQTLGQGPEFLTYFQNEAQLEKSRLLSDRFSAERPKGSFSTLEIQRTEQGDSAMYLCASSAIEAFFGQGTRLTVV.